The text below deals with one TCR beta chain. What it recognizes is unknown. Germline V lookup: CDR1 SEHNR, CDR2 FQNEAQ (reference sequence). The CDR3 length is 13 residues. V lost 5 bases to trimming and J lost 6 bases, with 12 bases between them. A sample-barcoded 5' primer and a J-beta primer mix were used in a second PCR of roughly 7 to 11 cycles. Each cDNA molecule received a tag from a template-switch adaptor that had 12 random nucleotides. MiXCR was run by TCRdb on the 5' RACE reads, yielding one entry per CDR3 protein. The repertoire holds fewer than 800,000 distinct CDR3 sequences, with approximately 49% as singletons. This sample is drawn from a study of blood T cells in healthy people across ages. Study-level results: The study found more naive CD4+ cells and higher diversity in long-lived than aged donors.

The receptor was isolated from a woman aged 55-75 years in good health. The sample taken for sequencing was blood. The chain joins TRBV7-9 to TRBJ2-3; D is ambiguous. The CDR3 spells CASSPSKSDTQYF. DNA of the CDR3: TGTGCCAGCAGCCCATCTAAGAGTGATACGCAGTATTTT.